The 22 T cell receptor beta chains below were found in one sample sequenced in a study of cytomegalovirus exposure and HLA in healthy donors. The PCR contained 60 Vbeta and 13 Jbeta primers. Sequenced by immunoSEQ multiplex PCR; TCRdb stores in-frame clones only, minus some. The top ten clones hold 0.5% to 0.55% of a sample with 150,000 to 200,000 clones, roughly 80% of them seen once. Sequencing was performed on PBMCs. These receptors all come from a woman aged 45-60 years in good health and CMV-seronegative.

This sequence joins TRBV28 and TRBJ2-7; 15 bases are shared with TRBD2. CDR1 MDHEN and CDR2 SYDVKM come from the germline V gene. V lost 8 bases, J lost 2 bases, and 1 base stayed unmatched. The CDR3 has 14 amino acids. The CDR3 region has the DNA TGTGCCAGCCGGACTAGCGGGGGGGCCTACGAGCAGTACTTC. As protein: CASRTSGGAYEQYF.

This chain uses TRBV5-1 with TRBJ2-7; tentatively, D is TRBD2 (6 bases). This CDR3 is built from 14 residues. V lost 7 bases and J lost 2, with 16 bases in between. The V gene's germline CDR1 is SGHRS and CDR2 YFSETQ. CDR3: CASGPYSGTYEQYF. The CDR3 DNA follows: TGCGCCAGCGGCCCGTATAGCGGAACCTACGAGCAGTACTTC.

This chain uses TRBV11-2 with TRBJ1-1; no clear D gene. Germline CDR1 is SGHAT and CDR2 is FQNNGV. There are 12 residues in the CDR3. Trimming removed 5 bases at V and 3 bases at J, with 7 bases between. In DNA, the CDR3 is TGTGCCAGCAGCGGACTGTACACTGAAGCTTTCTTT. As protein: CASSGLYTEAFF.

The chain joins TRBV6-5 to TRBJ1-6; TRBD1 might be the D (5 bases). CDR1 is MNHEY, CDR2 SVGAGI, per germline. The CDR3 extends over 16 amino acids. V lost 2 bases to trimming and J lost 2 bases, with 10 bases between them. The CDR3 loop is CASSYSRVAYNSPLHF. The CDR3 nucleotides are TGTGCCAGCAGTTACAGCAGGGTGGCCTATAATTCACCCCTCCACTTT.

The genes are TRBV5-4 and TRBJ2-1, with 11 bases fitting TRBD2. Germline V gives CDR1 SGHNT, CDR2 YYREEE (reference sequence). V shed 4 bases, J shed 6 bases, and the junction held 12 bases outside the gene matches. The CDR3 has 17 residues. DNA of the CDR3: TGTGCCAGCAGCCCCGGTCTGGGGACTAGCGGATCCAATGAGCAGTTCTTC. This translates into CASSPGLGTSGSNEQFF.

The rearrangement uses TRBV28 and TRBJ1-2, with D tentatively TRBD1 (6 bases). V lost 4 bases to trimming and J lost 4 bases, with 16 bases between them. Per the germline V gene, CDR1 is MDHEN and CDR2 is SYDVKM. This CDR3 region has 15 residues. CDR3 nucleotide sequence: TGTGCCAGCAGTTCCCCAGCAGGGGCCACCTATGGCTACACCTTC. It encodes CASSSPAGATYGYTF.

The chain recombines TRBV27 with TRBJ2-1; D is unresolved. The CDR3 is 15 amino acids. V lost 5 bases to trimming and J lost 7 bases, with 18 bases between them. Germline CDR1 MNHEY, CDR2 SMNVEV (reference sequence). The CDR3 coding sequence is TGTGCCAGCAGTCCCCTGGGTCTGGGCTCGAATGAGCAGTTCTTC. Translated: CASSPLGLGSNEQFF.

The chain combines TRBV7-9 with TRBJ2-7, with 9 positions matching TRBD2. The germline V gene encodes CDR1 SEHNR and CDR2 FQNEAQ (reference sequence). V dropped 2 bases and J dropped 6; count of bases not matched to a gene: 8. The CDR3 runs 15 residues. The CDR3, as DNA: TGTGCCAGCAGCTTAACACGGACTAGCGTCTCCGAGCAGTACTTC. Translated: CASSLTRTSVSEQYF.

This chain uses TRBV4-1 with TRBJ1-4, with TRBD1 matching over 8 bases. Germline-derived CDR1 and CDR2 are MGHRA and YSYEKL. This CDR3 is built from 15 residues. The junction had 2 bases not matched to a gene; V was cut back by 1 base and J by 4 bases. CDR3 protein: CASSQGTGYNEKLFF. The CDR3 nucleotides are TGCGCCAGCAGCCAAGGGACAGGGTATAATGAAAAACTGTTTTTT.

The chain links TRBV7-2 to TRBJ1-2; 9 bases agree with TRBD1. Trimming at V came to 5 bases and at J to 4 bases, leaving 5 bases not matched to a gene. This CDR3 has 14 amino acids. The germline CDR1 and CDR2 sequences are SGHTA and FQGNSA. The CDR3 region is CASSPTTGGYGYTF. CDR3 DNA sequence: TGTGCCAGCAGCCCTACGACAGGGGGCTATGGCTACACCTTC.

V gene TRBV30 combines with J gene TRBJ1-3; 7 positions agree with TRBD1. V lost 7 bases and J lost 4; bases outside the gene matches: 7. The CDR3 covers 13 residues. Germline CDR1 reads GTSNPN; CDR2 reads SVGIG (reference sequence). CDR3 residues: CASQGDGGNTIYF. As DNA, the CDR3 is TGTGCCTCCCAGGGGGACGGAGGAAACACCATATATTTT.

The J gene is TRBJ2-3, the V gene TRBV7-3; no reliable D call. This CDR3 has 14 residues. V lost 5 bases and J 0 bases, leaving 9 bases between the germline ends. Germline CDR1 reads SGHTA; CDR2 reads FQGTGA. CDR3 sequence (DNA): TGTGCCAGCAGCGTCGGAGCTAGCACAGATACGCAGTATTTT. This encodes CASSVGASTDTQYF.

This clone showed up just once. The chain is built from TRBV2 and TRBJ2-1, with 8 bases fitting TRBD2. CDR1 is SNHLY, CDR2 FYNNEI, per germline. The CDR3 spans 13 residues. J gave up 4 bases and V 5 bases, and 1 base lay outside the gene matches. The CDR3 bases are TGTGCCAGCAGTCGGGGGGGATACAATGAGCAGTTCTTC. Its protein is CASSRGGYNEQFF.

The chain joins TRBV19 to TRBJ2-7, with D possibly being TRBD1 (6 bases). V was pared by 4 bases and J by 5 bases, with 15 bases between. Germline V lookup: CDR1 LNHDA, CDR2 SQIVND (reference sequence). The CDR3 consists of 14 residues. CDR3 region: CASSKQGPQNEQYF. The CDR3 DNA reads TGTGCCAGTAGTAAACAGGGACCTCAGAACGAGCAGTACTTC. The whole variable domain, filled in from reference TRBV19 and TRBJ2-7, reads DGGITQSPKYLFRKEGQNVTLSCEQNLNHDAMYWYRQDPGQGLRLIYYSQIVNDFQKGDIAEGYSVSREKKESFPLTVTSAQKNPTAFYLCASSKQGPQNEQYFGPGTRLTVT.

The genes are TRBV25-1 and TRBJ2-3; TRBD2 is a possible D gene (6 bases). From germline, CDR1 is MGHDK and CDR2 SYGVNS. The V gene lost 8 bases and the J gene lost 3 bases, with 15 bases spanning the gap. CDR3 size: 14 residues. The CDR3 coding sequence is TGTGCCAGCCACGACGGGCTAGCGACAGATACGCAGTATTTT. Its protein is CASHDGLATDTQYF.

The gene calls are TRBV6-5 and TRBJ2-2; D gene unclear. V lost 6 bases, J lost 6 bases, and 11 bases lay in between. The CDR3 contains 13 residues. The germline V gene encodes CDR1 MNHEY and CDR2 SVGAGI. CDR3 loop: CASSQSGPGELFF. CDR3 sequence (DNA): TGTGCCAGCAGCCAAAGTGGGCCCGGGGAGCTGTTTTTT.

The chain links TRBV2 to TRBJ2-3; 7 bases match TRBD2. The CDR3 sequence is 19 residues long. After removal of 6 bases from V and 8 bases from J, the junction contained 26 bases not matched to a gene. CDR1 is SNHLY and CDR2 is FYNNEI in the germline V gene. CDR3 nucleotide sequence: TGTGCCAGCAGGGAAACGGCCCGGGTTCTGACCTGGGAGGGTAGTACGCAGTATTTT. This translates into CASRETARVLTWEGSTQYF.

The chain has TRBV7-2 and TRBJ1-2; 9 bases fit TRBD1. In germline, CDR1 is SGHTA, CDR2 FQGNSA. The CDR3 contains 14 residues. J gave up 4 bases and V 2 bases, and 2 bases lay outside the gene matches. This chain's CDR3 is CASSLNRGPYGYTF. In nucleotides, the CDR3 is TGTGCCAGCAGCTTAAACAGGGGGCCCTATGGCTACACCTTC.

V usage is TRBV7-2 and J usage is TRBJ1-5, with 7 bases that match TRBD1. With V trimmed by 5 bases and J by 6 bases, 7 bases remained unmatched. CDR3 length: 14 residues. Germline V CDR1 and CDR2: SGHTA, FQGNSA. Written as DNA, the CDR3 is TGTGCCAGCAGCCCTGACAGGGTGGGTCAGCCCCAGCATTTT. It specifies CASSPDRVGQPQHF.

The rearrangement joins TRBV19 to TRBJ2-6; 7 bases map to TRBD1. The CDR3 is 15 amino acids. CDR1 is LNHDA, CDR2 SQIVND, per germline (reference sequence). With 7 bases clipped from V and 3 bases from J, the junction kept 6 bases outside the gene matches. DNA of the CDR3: TGTGCCAGTACCTACCAGGGGGTTGGGGCCAACGTCCTGACTTTC. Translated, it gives CASTYQGVGANVLTF.

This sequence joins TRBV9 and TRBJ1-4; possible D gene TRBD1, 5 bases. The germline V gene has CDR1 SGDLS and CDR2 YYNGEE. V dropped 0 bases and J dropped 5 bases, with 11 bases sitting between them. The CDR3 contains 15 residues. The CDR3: CASSVGQGINEKLFF. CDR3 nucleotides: TGTGCCAGCAGCGTAGGTCAGGGAATAAATGAAAAACTGTTTTTT.

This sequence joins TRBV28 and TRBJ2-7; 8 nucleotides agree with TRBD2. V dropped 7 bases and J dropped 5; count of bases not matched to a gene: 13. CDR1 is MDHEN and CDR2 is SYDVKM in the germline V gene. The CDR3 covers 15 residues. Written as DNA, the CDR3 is TGTGCCAGCACCAACGCGGGGGGCGCGGGAAACGAGCAGTACTTC. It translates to CASTNAGGAGNEQYF.